This T cell receptor (beta chain) was recorded in a study of CD8 T cells in ankylosing spondylitis. Molecular-barcoded quantitative 5'-RACE produced these TCR beta libraries. TCRdb recomputed calls from the 5' RACE reads with MiXCR, one row per CDR3 protein. The profile shows 500,000 to 550,000 distinct CDR3 sequences, about 13% of them singletons. Trimming took 1 base from V and 1 from J; bases not matched to a gene: 4. The CDR3 totals 15 residues. Germline V gene data show CDR1 as SGHRS and CDR2 as YFSETQ. Details on this clonotype: The antigen is undetermined.

Study-wide findings and caveats: Seemingly distinctive of ankylosing spondylitis blood was a TCR beta motif formed by eight highly homologous variants. Within matched ankylosing spondylitis synovial fluid, disease-linked clones were reportedly significantly enriched. CD8+ cells made up the disease-linked clones, which were relatively rare in peripheral blood. Reports of some motif variants in reactive arthritis synovial fluid and blood predate this one.

V gene TRBV5-1 combines with J gene TRBJ1-1; TRBD1 matches 7 bases. The clonotype was recovered from a male donor with ankylosing spondylitis. Source material: blood, either unsorted or a sorted T cell fraction (not recorded which). CDR3 in amino acids: CASSLRGRRNTEAFF. CDR3 in DNA: TGCGCCAGCAGCTTGAGGGGGCGACGGAACACTGAAGCTTTCTTT.